The entry below gives a single T cell receptor (beta chain) sequence along with its context. Its antigen remains unidentified. Per-nucleotide qualities are absent, and no much larger clonotype sits a single base away. Libraries were constructed by the immunoSEQ multiplex PCR assay. TCRdb took over this immuneACCESS table, retaining in-frame rearrangements with V and J assigned. Such tables are incomplete; in checked studies, under half of the missing clones stem from an unresolved V gene, and the remainder is unexplained. In all, the sample holds around 92,000 clones, and under 97% of those were seen once. Less than 0.25% of the sample is taken by the ten largest. The data derive from a study of technical replicates of blood from a handful of donors (dated by TCRdb to 2016 to 2017). After removal of 3 bases from V and 7 bases from J, the junction retains 6 bases not matched to a gene. CDR1 SGHNT and CDR2 YYREEE were looked up in the germline V gene (reference sequence). The CDR3, cysteine through phenylalanine, is 14 amino acids long. The read is trimmed to its CDR3 DNA, 42 bases read in frame from base 1.

This receptor was obtained from a human donor in good health. Sequenced sample: T cells isolated from PBMCs. The sequence links TRBV5-4 to TRBJ2-7; the central 11 bases match TRBD2. The DNA is as follows: TGTGCCAGCAGCTCCTTACTAGCGGGAGAAGAGCAGTACTTC. Its protein product is CASSSLLAGEEQYF.